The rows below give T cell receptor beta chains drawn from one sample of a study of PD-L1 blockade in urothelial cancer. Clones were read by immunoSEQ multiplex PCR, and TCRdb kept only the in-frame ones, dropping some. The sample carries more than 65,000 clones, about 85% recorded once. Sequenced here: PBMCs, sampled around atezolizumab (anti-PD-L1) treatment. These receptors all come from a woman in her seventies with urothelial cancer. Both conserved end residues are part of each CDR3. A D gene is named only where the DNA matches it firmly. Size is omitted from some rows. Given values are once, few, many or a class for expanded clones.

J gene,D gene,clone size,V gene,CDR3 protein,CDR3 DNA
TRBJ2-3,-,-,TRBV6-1,CASSVGGATDTQYF,TGTGCCAGCAGTGTAGGGGGAGCCACAGATACGCAGTATTTT
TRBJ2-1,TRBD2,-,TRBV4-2,CASSKSGGRYNEQFF,TGTGCCAGCAGCAAGAGCGGGGGGAGATACAATGAGCAGTTCTTC
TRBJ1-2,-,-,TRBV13,CASSLVGAYGYTF,TGTGCCAGCAGCTTGGTAGGAGCCTATGGCTACACCTTC
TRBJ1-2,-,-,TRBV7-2,CASSLLRFGANYGYTF,TGTGCCAGCAGCTTATTGCGGTTCGGGGCTAACTATGGCTACACCTTC
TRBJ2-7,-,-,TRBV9,CASSVDWGPHYEQYF,TGTGCCAGCAGCGTAGACTGGGGGCCCCACTACGAGCAGTACTTC
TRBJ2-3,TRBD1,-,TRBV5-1,CASSSGTDTSTDTQYF,TGCGCCAGCAGCTCCGGGACAGACACTAGCACAGATACGCAGTATTTT
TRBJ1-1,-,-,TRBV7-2,CASSFLTEAFF,TGTGCCAGCAGCTTCCTAACCGAAGCTTTCTTT
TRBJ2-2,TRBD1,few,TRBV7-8,CASSPGGTGDPTGELFF,TGTGCCAGCAGTCCTGGGGGGACAGGAGATCCTACCGGGGAGCTGTTTTTT
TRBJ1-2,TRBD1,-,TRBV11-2,CASSAGQSSNYGYTF,TGTGCCAGCAGCGCGGGACAGAGTTCTAACTATGGCTACACCTTC
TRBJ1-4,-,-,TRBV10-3,CAISVKGDEKLFF,TGTGCCATCAGTGTCAAGGGAGATGAAAAACTGTTTTTT
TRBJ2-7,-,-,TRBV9,CASSYSPISYEQYF,TGTGCCAGCAGCTACTCTCCGATATCCTACGAGCAGTACTTC
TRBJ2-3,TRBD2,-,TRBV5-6,CASSLLAGASDTQYF,TGTGCCAGCAGCTTACTAGCGGGGGCTTCAGATACGCAGTATTTT
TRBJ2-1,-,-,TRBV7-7,CASSFDYYNEQFF,TGTGCCAGCAGCTTTGACTACTACAATGAGCAGTTCTTC
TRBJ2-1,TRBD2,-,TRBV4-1,CASSTPSGGAYNEQFF,TGCGCCAGCAGCACGCCTAGCGGGGGGGCCTACAATGAGCAGTTCTTC
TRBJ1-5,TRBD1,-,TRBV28,CASSLGQGFAQPQHF,TGTGCCAGCAGTTTGGGACAGGGGTTCGCTCAGCCCCAGCATTTT
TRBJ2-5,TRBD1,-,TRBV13,CASSALQGDRQETQYF,TGTGCCAGCAGCGCACTTCAGGGGGACCGCCAGGAGACCCAGTACTTC
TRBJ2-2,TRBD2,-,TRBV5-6,CASSLAGLAGGTGELFF,TGTGCCAGCAGCTTGGCTGGACTAGCAGGAGGCACCGGGGAGCTGTTTTTT
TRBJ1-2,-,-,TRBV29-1,CSVPAGGGVGGYGYTF,TGCAGCGTTCCAGCCGGGGGGGGAGTAGGAGGCTATGGCTACACCTTC
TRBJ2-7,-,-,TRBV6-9,CASSPTPEQYF,TGTGCCAGCAGTCCTACCCCCGAGCAGTACTTC
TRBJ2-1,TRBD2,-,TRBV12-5,CASGLATSGANEQFF,TGTGCTAGTGGTTTGGCTACTAGCGGAGCGAATGAGCAGTTCTTC
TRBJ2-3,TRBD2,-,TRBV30,CAWHPRLAGGPLPGTDTQYF,TGTGCCTGGCATCCGAGACTAGCGGGAGGGCCCCTCCCTGGCACAGATACGCAGTATTTT
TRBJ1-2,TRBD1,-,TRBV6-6,CASSPLRTGDDGYTF,TGTGCCAGCAGCCCCCTTCGGACAGGGGACGACGGCTACACCTTC
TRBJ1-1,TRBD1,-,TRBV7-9,CASSFDRVAFF,TGTGCCAGCAGCTTCGACAGGGTCGCTTTCTTT
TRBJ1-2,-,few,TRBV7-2,CASSNIDRLNGYTF,TGTGCCAGCAGCAACATAGACAGGTTGAATGGCTACACCTTC
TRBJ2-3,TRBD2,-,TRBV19,CASSIPSGGAADTQYF,TGTGCCAGTAGTATTCCTAGCGGGGGGGCGGCAGATACGCAGTATTTT
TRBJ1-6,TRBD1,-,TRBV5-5,CASSLDRGYSPLHF,TGTGCCAGCAGCTTGGACAGGGGATATTCACCCCTCCACTTT
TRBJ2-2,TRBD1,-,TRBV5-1,CASSLDSGQGASGELFF,TGCGCCAGCAGCTTGGATTCGGGACAGGGGGCATCGGGGGAGCTGTTTTTT
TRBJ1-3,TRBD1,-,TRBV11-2,CASSLDLGTDLTGNTIYF,TGTGCCAGCAGCTTAGATTTGGGGACAGACCTTACTGGAAACACCATATATTTT
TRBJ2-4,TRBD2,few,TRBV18,CASSPSTREGVQYF,TGTGCCAGCTCACCGTCCACCAGGGAGGGCGTTCAGTACTTC
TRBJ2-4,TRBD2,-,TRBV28,CASSPGLGRIQYF,TGTGCCAGCAGTCCTGGACTAGGGCGCATTCAGTACTTC
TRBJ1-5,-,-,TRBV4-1,CASSQDWGRGGGKPQHF,TGCGCCAGCAGCCAAGATTGGGGCAGGGGCGGTGGGAAGCCCCAGCATTTT
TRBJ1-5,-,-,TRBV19,CASSIEGGNQPQHF,TGTGCCAGTAGTATAGAGGGAGGCAATCAGCCCCAGCATTTT
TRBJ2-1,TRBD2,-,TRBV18,CASSLREGLSSFEQFF,TGTGCCAGCTCACTGCGGGAGGGCCTTAGTTCCTTTGAGCAGTTCTTC
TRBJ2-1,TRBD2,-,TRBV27,CASRLAGGADEQFF,TGTGCCAGCAGGTTAGCGGGGGGGGCGGATGAGCAGTTCTTC
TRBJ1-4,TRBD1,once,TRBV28,CASSTVETGSEKLFF,TGTGCCAGCAGCACGGTGGAGACAGGGAGTGAAAAACTGTTTTTT
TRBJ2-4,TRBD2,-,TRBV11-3,CASSFGGDKNIQYF,TGTGCCAGCAGCTTCGGGGGGGACAAAAACATTCAGTACTTC
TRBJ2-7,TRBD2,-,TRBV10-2,CASSPYGREREQYF,TGCGCCAGCAGTCCATACGGGAGGGAGCGCGAGCAGTACTTC
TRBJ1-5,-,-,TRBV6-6,CASSYGTNNQPQHF,TGTGCCAGCAGTTACGGGACAAACAATCAGCCCCAGCATTTT
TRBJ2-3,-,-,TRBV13,CASSLGGGHTDTQYF,TGTGCCAGCAGCTTAGGGGGGGGGCACACAGATACGCAGTATTTT
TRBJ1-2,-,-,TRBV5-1,CASAATGQGYGYTF,TGCGCCAGCGCAGCAACTGGTCAGGGCTATGGCTACACCTTC
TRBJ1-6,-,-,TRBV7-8,CASSPLGADSYNSPLHF,TGTGCCAGCAGCCCTCTGGGGGCCGACTCCTATAATTCACCCCTCCACTTT
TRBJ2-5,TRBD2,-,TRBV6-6,CASSYDRGVVETQYF,TGTGCCAGCAGTTACGACCGGGGGGTCGTGGAGACCCAGTACTTC
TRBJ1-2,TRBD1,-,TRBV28,CASSLTQGAGYTF,TGTGCCAGCAGTTTAACGCAGGGGGCTGGCTACACCTTC
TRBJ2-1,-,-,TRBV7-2,CASSSRGPSYNEQFF,TGTGCCAGCAGCTCCAGGGGTCCTTCCTACAATGAGCAGTTCTTC
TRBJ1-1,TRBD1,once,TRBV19,CASSNPGQEQAFF,TGTGCCAGTAGCAATCCCGGACAGGAGCAAGCTTTCTTT
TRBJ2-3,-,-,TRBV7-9,CASSVFRDQGTSGSDTQYF,TGTGCCAGCAGCGTTTTCCGGGACCAAGGCACGAGCGGGTCAGATACGCAGTATTTT
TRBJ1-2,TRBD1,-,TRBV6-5,CASSSRSQGAGGYTF,TGTGCCAGCAGTTCCCGATCTCAGGGGGCGGGTGGCTACACCTTC
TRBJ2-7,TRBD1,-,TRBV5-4,CASSSDRGGYEQYF,TGTGCCAGCAGTTCCGACAGGGGGGGCTACGAGCAGTACTTC
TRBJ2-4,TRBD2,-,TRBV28,CASCRGGTAKNIQYF,TGTGCCAGCTGCCGGGGGGGGACAGCCAAAAACATTCAGTACTTC
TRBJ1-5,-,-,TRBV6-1,CASISGGEGNQPQHF,TGTGCCAGCATCAGCGGGGGGGAGGGCAATCAGCCCCAGCATTTT
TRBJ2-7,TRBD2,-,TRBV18,CASSPGLAGAPEQYF,TGTGCCAGCTCACCCGGACTAGCGGGAGCACCCGAGCAGTACTTC
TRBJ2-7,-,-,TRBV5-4,CASSSTGPRLPYEQYF,TGTGCCAGCAGCTCAACAGGGCCCCGGCTCCCCTACGAGCAGTACTTC
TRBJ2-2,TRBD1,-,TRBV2,CASSLGQGLTGELFF,TGTGCCAGCAGTCTCGGACAGGGGTTAACCGGGGAGCTGTTTTTT
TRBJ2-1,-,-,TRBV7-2,CASSLVLGGDKQFF,TGTGCCAGCAGCTTAGTACTAGGAGGTGATAAGCAGTTCTTC
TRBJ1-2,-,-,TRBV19,CASSIQGPGYGYTF,TGTGCCAGTAGTATCCAGGGGCCGGGCTATGGCTACACCTTC
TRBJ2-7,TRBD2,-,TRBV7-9,CASSGLAGGQTYEQYF,TGTGCCAGCAGCGGACTAGCGGGAGGGCAAACCTACGAGCAGTACTTC
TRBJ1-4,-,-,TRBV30,CAWSSPSGEKLFF,TGTGCCTGGAGCTCCCCGTCGGGTGAAAAACTGTTTTTT
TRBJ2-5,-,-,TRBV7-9,CASSPTGYQETQYF,TGTGCCAGCAGCCCGACGGGGTACCAAGAGACCCAGTACTTC
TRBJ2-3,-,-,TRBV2,CASSELGQAGDTQYF,TGTGCCAGCAGTGAATTAGGGCAGGCAGGGGATACGCAGTATTTT